This T cell receptor (beta chain) was sequenced in a study of T cells in Graves' hyperthyroidism and ophthalmopathy. Overall study: Peripheral blood was obtained at initial diagnosis, preceding any treatment. Whole-study results and caveats: The majority of expanded thyroid clonotypes above 0.001 also appeared in blood. In the analysis, a 13 V-J model separated ophthalmopathy from stable hyperthyroidism.

Researchers amplified the TCR beta CDR3 regions from RNA transcripts. HTBI primers were the set used in a first-round RT-PCR of the TCR CDR3. TCRdb reprocessed the multiplex PCR reads with MiXCR, giving one entry per CDR3 protein. The data show around 500,000 distinct CDR3 sequences, approximately 16% seen once. This clonotype was observed many times. The antigen is undetermined. This receptor was identified in a woman aged 30 to 39 with Graves' ophthalmopathy. The material sequenced was blood.

The CDR3 DNA reads as TGTGCCAGCAGCTACCTACAGATTAACGAGCAGTACTTC. Translating gives CASSYLQINEQYF. V is TRBV7-2 and J is TRBJ2-7; the D is unclear. V lost 4 bases and J lost 5, with 12 bases in between. CDR1 SGHTA and CDR2 FQGNSA come from the germline V gene. CDR3 length equals 13 residues.